Following are 5 T cell receptor beta chains from one sample sequenced in a study of T cell responses to AZD1222 COVID-19 vaccine. TCRdb keeps only in-frame clones here, not all; method: immunoSEQ multiplex PCR. Found here are 98,000 or so clones, around 86% of them singletons; the top ten hold roughly 3.3%. This material consisted of peripheral blood, taken 28 days after the second dose of the MenACWY control vaccine. The receptors derive from an adult who received the MenACWY meningococcal vaccine as a control.

The V and J genes are TRBV11-3 and TRBJ1-4; D is unclear. The CDR3 contains 16 residues. The ends were cut back, 5 bases at V and 2 bases at J, with 15 bases in the middle. Germline values: CDR1 SGHNT, CDR2 YENEEA. The CDR3 DNA sequence: TGTGCCAGCAGCCCCACGGACGGCGCGACTAATGAAAAACTGTTTTTT. Translating it yields CASSPTDGATNEKLFF.

The chain links TRBV4-1 to TRBJ1-4; TRBD1 aligns across 10 bases. The germline V gene encodes CDR1 MGHRA and CDR2 YSYEKL. This CDR3 has 15 residues. V shed 2 bases and J 4 bases; nucleotides not matched to a gene: 1. The CDR3 coding sequence is TGCGCCAGCAGCCAACGGGACAGGGGTAATGAAAAACTGTTTTTT. Its protein product is CASSQRDRGNEKLFF.

The gene calls are TRBV27 and TRBJ2-1; a possible D gene is TRBD1 (5 bases). The CDR3 runs 12 residues. CDR1 MNHEY and CDR2 SMNVEV come from the germline V gene (reference sequence). V was clipped by 1 base and J by 12 bases, with 10 bases between them. The CDR3 bases are TGTGCCAGCAGTTTATTGGGGCAGGGGCAGTTCTTC. Translated, it gives CASSLLGQGQFF.

V usage is TRBV7-6 and J usage is TRBJ2-7; 8 nucleotides line up with TRBD2. Trimming cost V 5 bases and J 3 bases; bases outside gene matches: 12. CDR3 length: 16 residues. CDR1 and CDR2 (germline): SGHVS, FNYEAQ. CDR3 residues: CASSPEGGGKVYEQYF. In DNA, the CDR3 is TGTGCCAGCAGCCCGGAGGGCGGGGGGAAAGTCTACGAGCAGTACTTC.

This chain uses TRBV11-2 with TRBJ1-1; D is ambiguous. Germline V CDR1 and CDR2: SGHAT, FQNNGV. Trimming took 2 bases from V and 10 from J, leaving 17 bases between them. CDR3 length: 14 residues. For the CDR3, the DNA is TGTGCCAGCAGCTTATATAGGGCTGAGGTAGCAGCTTTCTTT. This translates into CASSLYRAEVAAFF.